This T cell receptor (beta chain) originates from a study of CD8 T cells in Susac syndrome. The CDR3 spans 15 residues. The junction had 3 bases not matched to a gene; V was cut back by 3 bases and J by 4 bases. Germline lookup yields CDR1 SGHRS and CDR2 YFSETQ. The RNA, about 0.5 to 1 ug, was put through reverse transcription using random hexamers. TCRdb reanalysed the immunoSEQ multiplex PCR reads using MiXCR and keeps one entry per CDR3 protein. The sample gives 110,000 to 150,000 distinct CDR3 sequences, 90% to 97% of which show up once; 0.065% to 0.095% is in the top ten. The clonotype comes from a human donor with Susac syndrome. The sample taken for sequencing was CD4+ T cells from PBMCs. This chain uses TRBV5-1 with TRBJ2-1, with TRBD2 matching 11 bases. CDR3 region: CASSWGLADYNEQFF. The CDR3 DNA reads TGCGCCAGCAGCTGGGGACTAGCGGATTACAATGAGCAGTTCTTC.